The entry below describes one T cell receptor beta chain. The antigen is undetermined. The source of the sample is a study of CD8+CD57+ T cells in acquired aplastic anemia. Broader study findings: Researchers report that fewer than 30 CD8+ CDR3 sequences appeared in both patients and controls.

Both TCR beta VDJ combination and CDR3 sequence profiling were carried out. Genomic DNA was the template for this profiling. In TCRdb, the reads were re-called with MiXCR into one record per CDR3 protein. The profile covers approximately 260,000 distinct CDR3 sequences, with about 80% appearing a single time and 40% to 55% taken by the ten largest. Sequencing was done on patients that had shown CD8+CD57+ cell expansion by flow cytometry. In germline, CDR1 is SGDLS, CDR2 YYNGEE. This CDR3 has 16 residues. J was trimmed by 9 bases and V by 3 bases; bases with no gene match: 15. This TCR was recovered from a human donor with aplastic anemia. This sequence joins TRBV9 and TRBJ2-3; 8 bases match TRBD1. Sequenced sample: sorted CD4+, CD8+, or CD8+CD57+ T cells (not recorded which) from PBMCs. Written as DNA, the CDR3 is TGTGCCAGCAGCGGGGGGGCAGGACAGGGCACAAACACGCAGTATTTT. Protein sequence: CASSGGAGQGTNTQYF.